Detailed here is one TCR beta chain. Antigen unknown. The sample is drawn from a study of CD4 T cells in relation to SARS-CoV-2 and coronaviruses. On the study more broadly: After 10 to 11 days of antigen culture, PBMC TCR beta CDR3s were sequenced. Negative control cultures got HIV-1 Nef peptides or no peptide.

Unexposed donor CD4+ T cells date from about 2010-2018, before the COVID-19 pandemic. The cells were cultured for roughly 11 days before CD4+ T cells were isolated. Unexposed-donor CD4+ T cells were probed with SARS-CoV-2 S/N and four cold-coronavirus spikes, cells permitting. Germline V gene data show CDR1 as ENHRY and CDR2 as SYGVKD. This CDR3 region has 13 residues. Trimming cost V 0 bases and J 5 bases, with 7 bases left between them. Only in-frame clones appear in the TCRdb table, and some are missing; sequencing was by immunoSEQ multiplex PCR. The sample yields over 25,000 clones, around three quarters seen once.

The origin of this receptor is a human donor in good health. Sequenced input: CD4+ T cells from PBMCs, cultured in vitro. This rearrangement joins TRBV10-3 to TRBJ2-5; unclear D gene. CDR3 protein: CAISESSRETQYF. The CDR3 region has the DNA TGTGCCATCAGTGAGTCTAGCAGGGAGACCCAGTACTTC.